The next 8 T cell receptor beta chains were all read from a single sample in a study of control samples from healthy donors and cancer patients. Profiling relied on immunoSEQ multiplex PCR, and the TCRdb table lists in-frame clones only, not all of them. The table shows some 130,000 clones, with approximately 92% occurring only once. The sequencing sample was made of blood. These receptors were collected from a man in his forties or fifties in good health.

The chain couples TRBV11-1 to TRBJ2-1; TRBD2 might be the D (6 bases). There are 14 residues in the CDR3. Between the trimmed V and J ends, which lost 4 bases and 4 bases, there was a span of 11 bases. Germline CDR1 SGHAT, CDR2 FQDESV (reference sequence). The CDR3 DNA reads as TGTGCCAGCAGCTACCGGGGGAATTACAATGAGCAGTTCTTC. This sequence encodes CASSYRGNYNEQFF.

This clone was picked up one time. The V call is TRBV6-5, the J call TRBJ2-7; 8 bases are a match to TRBD1. This CDR3 has 14 amino acids. J was trimmed by 5 bases and V by 7 bases; bases with no gene match: 10. The germline CDR1 and CDR2 sequences are MNHEY and SVGAGI. The CDR3 is CASTTGQGTNEQYF. CDR3 nucleotide sequence: TGTGCCAGCACCACCGGACAGGGCACCAACGAGCAGTACTTC.

The chain combines TRBV5-1 with TRBJ1-1, with 8 bases lining up with TRBD1. CDR1 and CDR2 from the germline V gene are SGHRS and YFSETQ. V trimming: 2 bases; J trimming: 2 bases; junction bases outside the gene matches: 8. The CDR3 extends over 16 amino acids. CDR3 protein: CASSFMTGAINTEAFF. CDR3 bases: TGCGCCAGCAGCTTTATGACAGGGGCGATAAACACTGAAGCTTTCTTT. The variable domain in full, completed from reference TRBV5-1 and TRBJ1-1, reads KAGVTQTPRYLIKTRGQQVTLSCSPISGHRSVSWYQQTPGQGLQFLFEYFSETQRNKGNFPGRFSGRQFSNSRSEMNVSTLELGDSALYLCASSFMTGAINTEAFFGQGTRLTVV.

J is TRBJ1-1 and V is TRBV19; D is uncertain. CDR1 LNHDA and CDR2 SQIVND come from the germline V gene (reference sequence). The V and J ends lost 7 bases and 6 bases respectively, with 15 bases between them. The CDR3 is 13 residues long. CDR3 sequence: CASTGRVFPEAFF. The DNA of the CDR3 is TGTGCCAGTACAGGTAGGGTTTTCCCTGAAGCTTTCTTT.

The sample holds a few counts of this clone. The chain uses TRBV19 and TRBJ2-3, with 11 bases lining up with TRBD2. Germline assignment: CDR1 LNHDA and CDR2 SQIVND (reference sequence). This CDR3 is built from 13 residues. V trimming: 8 bases; J trimming: 6 bases; junction bases outside the gene matches: 4. CDR3 nucleotides: TGTGCCAGTGTTCGGACTAGCGGGGATACGCAGTATTTT. Its translation: CASVRTSGDTQYF.

This chain connects TRBV19 to TRBJ2-1; no reliable D call. Trimming stripped 8 bases from V and 6 bases from J, with 20 bases between. This CDR3 has 15 amino acids. Germline V gene lookup returns CDR1 LNHDA and CDR2 SQIVND (reference sequence). The CDR3 DNA follows: TGTGCCAGTTCTGGCCGCTCGCCGCCTGGCAATGAGCAGTTCTTC. Its protein product is CASSGRSPPGNEQFF.

The V gene is TRBV3-1 (or the pseudogene TRBV3-2), the J gene TRBJ1-2; D ambiguous. The CDR3 extends over 15 amino acids. With 3 bases removed from V and 1 base from J, the gap between germline ends came to 12 bases. Germline CDR1 and CDR2: LGHDT and YNNKEL (reference sequence). The CDR3 nucleotides are TGTGCCAGCAGCCACTCGGACCGGGTTAACTATGGCTACACCTTC. It yields the protein CASSHSDRVNYGYTF.

The CDR3: CATSENTGGTGELFF. In DNA, the CDR3 is TGTGCCACCAGCGAAAACACAGGGGGCACCGGGGAGCTGTTTTTT. The V gene is TRBV24-1, the J gene TRBJ2-2; 8 bases line up with TRBD1. The germline gives CDR1 KGHDR, CDR2 SFDVKD. Trimming removed 7 bases from V and 4 bases from J; junction bases left unmatched: 7. This CDR3 region has 15 residues.